This record looks at one T cell receptor beta chain sequence and its context. Its antigen is currently unknown. Time point meaning: pre-sensitization, week 0. The treatment: therapeutic diphenylcyclopropenone sensitization with weekly scalp DPC. Patients had alopecia, were aged 18 to 70, and were not pregnant. This entry comes from a study of human T cells and chemical hapten exposure. Study-wide findings and caveats: It was expanded TCRs that formed significantly more large CDR3 similarity clusters than controls did.

Germline CDR1 reads DFQATT; CDR2 reads SNEGSKA (reference sequence). This CDR3 contains 11 residues. V gave up 3 bases and J gave up 5 bases, with 5 bases separating them. Library construction involved attaching unique molecular identifiers to individual cDNA molecules, which allowed quantitative, reproducible TCR counting. Authors' data handling: With a range of about 23,224 to 750,000, the median per sample was 95,638 TCRs. TCRdb re-called the RACE reads through MiXCR, storing one row per CDR3 protein. It is TCRdb's table, rather than the study itself, that gives the V and J calls and clone size. Here the sample spans 250,000 or so distinct CDR3 sequences, approximately 8.4% being singletons.

Sequenced material: whole blood, taken in connection with sensitization to the hapten diphenylcyclopropenone (DPC). The clonotype originates from a woman aged 40-49 years with alopecia areata. Some clones in this sample may be carry-over from other donors' samples. The chain employs TRBV20-1 and TRBJ1-5, with D hard to call. Written as DNA, the CDR3 is TGCAGTGCTAGTGGAGATCAGCCCCAGCATTTT. Its protein product is CSASGDQPQHF.